Below, 13 T cell receptor beta chains from the same sample are listed, as sequenced in a study of Ad26.COV2.S vaccination and SARS-CoV-2 variants (dated by TCRdb to about 2021). In light of the paper, this sample's treatment or condition label describes: some 19 received Ad26.COV2.S at low or high dose, single or two shots; 5 received placebo; per-sample allocation not given. Repertoires of vaccine and placebo recipients were sequenced from samples collected on day 63 after the first injection. Library construction relied on the immunoSEQ multiplex PCR assay. Sourced from immuneACCESS, this table was stored by TCRdb with only in-frame sequences that have V and J called. A share of the clones is absent; for the studies checked, an unresolved V gene accounts for under half, and the remainder has no known explanation. The sample table records fewer than 500,000 clones; about nine tenths of these occur just once. The ten largest clones add up to around 4.5% of the sample.

The material was peripheral blood, obtained in a trial of Ad26.COV2.S vaccine versus placebo. All receptors come from a person aged 18 to 59 who received the Ad26.COV2.S COVID-19 vaccine or a placebo.

This clone occurred once. The V call is TRBV5-4, the J call TRBJ2-1; 9 bases line up with TRBD2. The CDR3 contains 15 residues. Germline-derived CDR1 and CDR2 are SGHNT and YYREEE (reference sequence). The V segment lost 3 bases and the J segment 2 bases; nucleotides outside the gene matches: 3. CDR3 protein: CASSSAGGTYNEQFF. The CDR3 DNA reads TGTGCCAGCAGCTCAGCGGGAGGAACCTACAATGAGCAGTTCTTC.

This rearrangement joins TRBV29-1 to TRBJ2-7; 7 bases are shared with TRBD1. The CDR3 contains 16 residues. Germline V gene lookup returns CDR1 SQVTM and CDR2 ANQGSEA. The trim removed 0 bases at V and 2 bases at J, leaving 10 bases unmatched. The CDR3 here is CSVEDPKTGRAYEQYF. The DNA for the CDR3 is TGCAGCGTTGAAGATCCCAAGACAGGGAGAGCCTACGAGCAGTACTTC.

This chain links TRBV6-6 with TRBJ1-3, with a tentative D call TRBD1 (6 bases). Deletions cut 5 bases from V and 3 bases from J, with 23 bases between. The CDR3 contains 18 residues. Germline CDR1 MNHNY, CDR2 SVGAGI (reference sequence). CDR3 sequence: CASSRGGAGTWSGNTIYF. The DNA for the CDR3 is TGTGCCAGCAGTCGGGGAGGGGCCGGGACATGGAGTGGAAACACCATATATTTT.

This chain connects TRBV14 to TRBJ1-1, with D maybe TRBD1 (6 bases). Germline V lookup: CDR1 SGHDN, CDR2 FVKESK. The CDR3 consists of 15 residues. V lost 3 bases and J 4 bases, leaving 15 bases between the germline ends. CDR3 residues: CASSQIDRYGTEAFF. Written as DNA, the CDR3 is TGTGCCAGCAGCCAGATAGACAGGTACGGCACTGAAGCTTTCTTT.

This chain links TRBV6-1 with TRBJ1-5; D unresolved. The CDR3 covers 11 residues. Germline CDR1 and CDR2: MNHNS and SASEGT. V lost 6 bases, J lost 5 bases, and 5 bases lay in between. CDR3 DNA sequence: TGTGCCAGCAGATCCTATCAGCCCCAGCATTTT. Amino acids: CASRSYQPQHF.

This clone was counted a single time. V and J are TRBV14 and TRBJ2-1; D unclear. In germline, CDR1 is SGHDN, CDR2 FVKESK. The CDR3 contains 16 residues. Trimming pared 0 bases from V and 0 bases from J, leaving 9 bases between. CDR3 in DNA: TGTGCCAGCAGCCAAGACTCCTGGAGCTCCTACAATGAGCAGTTCTTC. Residues: CASSQDSWSSYNEQFF.

The CDR3 DNA is TGTGCCAGCAGCCAAGGATCCTATGAGCAGTTCTTC. Amino acids: CASSQGSYEQFF. The V gene is TRBV3-1 (or the pseudogene TRBV3-2), the J gene TRBJ2-1; D is unclear. The V gene's germline CDR1 is LGHDT and CDR2 YNNKEL (reference sequence). This CDR3 has 12 residues. V was pared by 1 base and J by 8 bases, with 6 bases between.

The V gene is TRBV19, the J gene TRBJ1-1; 7 bases are shared with TRBD1. This CDR3 contains 17 residues. Germline V lookup: CDR1 LNHDA, CDR2 SQIVND (reference sequence). Losses at the gene ends were 3 bases for V and 0 bases for J; bases not matched to a gene: 10. This chain's CDR3 is CASSIPPTTGMNTEAFF. The CDR3 DNA sequence: TGTGCCAGTAGTATCCCTCCGACGACAGGGATGAACACTGAAGCTTTCTTT.

The chain carries TRBV19 and TRBJ2-4, with 8 nucleotides matching TRBD1. CDR1 and CDR2 from the germline V gene are LNHDA and SQIVND (reference sequence). Trimming cost V 8 bases and J 7 bases; bases outside gene matches: 7. The CDR3 has 13 residues. CDR3 bases: TGTGCCAGTGGACAGGGTGCCGGGAACATTCAGTACTTC. Translated, it gives CASGQGAGNIQYF.

Comment on this clone: At one end the junction does not follow the germline gene, possibly because of a read error. The V and J genes are TRBV7-9 and TRBJ2-7, with D possibly matching TRBD1 (5 bases). Germline V lookup: CDR1 SEHNR, CDR2 FQNEAQ (reference sequence). This CDR3 is 13 amino acids long. The CDR3 sequence is CASRLEGHYEQYF. The CDR3 nucleotides read TGTGCCAGCAGATTAGAAGGACACTACGAGCAGTACTTC.

V and J are TRBV29-1 and TRBJ1-2; TRBD1 might be the D (5 bases). CDR1 and CDR2 from the germline V gene are SQVTM and ANQGSEA. Trimming took off 6 bases at V and 4 bases at J, with 12 bases between the two ends. The CDR3 spans 12 residues. The CDR3 is CSVADRSYGYTF. CDR3 nucleotide sequence: TGCAGCGTCGCTGACAGATCCTATGGCTACACCTTC.

The chain employs TRBV19 and TRBJ2-7, with 9 positions matching TRBD2. Germline CDR1 LNHDA, CDR2 SQIVND (reference sequence). This CDR3 comprises 18 residues. Losses at the gene ends were 4 bases for V and 7 bases for J; bases not matched to a gene: 20. CDR3 nucleotide sequence: TGTGCCAGTAGTACGCGAGGTAGTAGCGGGAGAATAGGAGGGGAGCAGTACTTC. It specifies CASSTRGSSGRIGGEQYF.

This clone was counted once. This chain joins TRBV19 and TRBJ2-2; TRBD2 agrees at 13 bases. Trimming cost V 6 bases and J 3 bases; bases outside gene matches: 7. Per germline, CDR1 LNHDA and CDR2 SQIVND (reference sequence). The CDR3 spans 17 residues. CDR3 sequence reads: CASRRTSGGTDTGELFF. CDR3 sequence (DNA): TGTGCCAGTAGGCGGACTAGCGGGGGCACGGACACCGGGGAGCTGTTTTTT.